This TCR beta chain appears in the sequencing data of a study of T cell clonotyping in hematopoietic cell transplantation. Whole-study findings and limits: Pathologically expanded recipient clonotypes increased progressively from day 30 to day 180 as diversity fell. Few recipient clonotypes overlapped donors; over 97% were de novo at given depth. Cells were unsorted, so CD4 and CD8 contributions were not separated.

Profiled with immunoSEQ multiplex PCR; TCRdb holds only in-frame clones, not every one. The repertoire holds 6,000 or so clones, about 34% seen once, with around 17% in the top ten. V gave up 0 bases and J gave up 2 bases, with 7 bases separating them. Germline CDR1 and CDR2: MGHRA and YSYEKL. The CDR3 totals 14 residues. In this sample, this clone turned up a few times. Its antigen is not identified. Blood collection times were about day -28 and days 30, 100, 180 posttransplant. The specimen comprised peripheral blood mononuclear cells, sampled 30 days after allogeneic stem cell transplant. This sequence was found in a female patient in her forties or fifties who had an allogeneic stem cell transplant from an unrelated donor, so the T cells may come from the graft donor. Some clones in this sample may be carry-over from other donors' samples. The J gene is TRBJ2-5, the V gene TRBV4-1; no clear D. CDR3 residues: CASSQERRQETQYF. The CDR3 nucleotides are TGCGCCAGCAGCCAAGAGCGCAGGCAAGAGACCCAGTACTTC.